These 2 T cell receptor beta chains were sequenced from one sample in a study of T cell changes during pregnancy in multiple sclerosis (dated by TCRdb to the late 2010s). The library was obtained by the immunoSEQ multiplex PCR assay. TCRdb took this table from immuneACCESS and kept in-frame rearrangements with V and J called. Such tables lack part of the clones; where checked against another copy, unresolved V genes explain under half of the gap, and the rest is unexplained. The sample table records fewer than 80,000 clones; approximately 95% of these occur just once. The top ten constitute approximately 0.15% of the sample. This sample comprised CD4+ T cells from peripheral blood mononuclear cells, obtained after pregnancy. Receptor source: a female donor with multiple sclerosis, enrolled in a pregnancy study.

The chain is built from TRBV20-1 and TRBJ2-7; D not certain. V lost 1 base to trimming and J lost 2 bases, with 3 bases between them. Germline V gene lookup returns CDR1 DFQATT and CDR2 SNEGSKA (reference sequence). CDR3 length: 11 residues. The CDR3 loop is CSARATYEQYF. CDR3 coding DNA: TGCAGTGCTAGAGCAACCTACGAGCAGTACTTC.

The J gene is TRBJ2-4, the V gene TRBV5-1; TRBD2 might be the D (5 bases). V shed 0 bases and J shed 2 bases, with 6 bases lying between them. The CDR3 is made up of 14 amino acids. CDR1 SGHRS and CDR2 YFSETQ come from the germline V gene. CDR3 bases: TGCGCCAGCAGCTTGGGGAGGACCAAAAACATTCAGTACTTC. Amino acid sequence: CASSLGRTKNIQYF. Together with reference TRBV5-1 and TRBJ2-4, the CDR3 gives the full variable domain: KAGVTQTPRYLIKTRGQQVTLSCSPISGHRSVSWYQQTPGQGLQFLFEYFSETQRNKGNFPGRFSGRQFSNSRSEMNVSTLELGDSALYLCASSLGRTKNIQYFGAGTRLSVL.